This T cell receptor beta chain was retrieved from a study of T cell responses to AZD1222 COVID-19 vaccine. Findings and limits, study-wide: Among vaccine-associated CD4 TCRs, coverage spanned spike, with dominance at 160-218 and 743-854. Among those given AZD1222, only five or six were seropositive at baseline. Samples come after the peak T cell response, not at day 14.

Concerning this clone: Its target is unknown.

Profiling relied on immunoSEQ multiplex PCR, and the TCRdb table lists in-frame clones only, not all of them. The data show 95,000 to 150,000 clones, around 90% seen once. J was trimmed by 10 bases and V by 3 bases; bases with no gene match: 16. Germline CDR1 and CDR2: LNHDA and SQIVND (reference sequence). The CDR3 is made up of 17 amino acids. This material consisted of peripheral blood, taken on day 0 of AZD1222 vaccination. This receptor was taken from an adult in good health. V usage is TRBV19 and J usage is TRBJ1-4; 8 positions match TRBD1. The CDR3 nucleotides read TGTGCCAGTAGTATCTTACTGTCGGCCACAGGGGGGGGAAAACTGTTTTTT. It translates to CASSILLSATGGGKLFF.